There are many counts of the clone carrying this T cell receptor (beta chain). What it binds is not known. The sample comes from a study of T cells in Graves' hyperthyroidism and ophthalmopathy. Study context: The authors collected peripheral blood at initial diagnosis, before any treatment.

The investigators amplified TCR beta CDR3 regions from RNA transcripts. The TCR CDR3 was amplified in a first-round RT-PCR using the HTBI primer set. Each CDR3 protein gets one entry after TCRdb re-called the multiplex PCR reads with MiXCR. There are 450,000 to 600,000 distinct CDR3 sequences in the sample; nearly 20% occur only once, and around 50% lies in the top ten. Study-wide results and caveats: The majority of expanded thyroid clonotypes above 0.001 also appeared in blood. A 13 V-J model separated ophthalmopathy from stable hyperthyroidism.

Per germline, CDR1 GTSNPN and CDR2 SVGIG (reference sequence). The V end was cut by 1 base, the J end by 4 bases, with 8 bases between. The CDR3 has 13 residues. Ophthalmopathy patients had Clinical Activity Score at least 3, NOSPECS grade at least 4, duration under 3 months. The specimen was blood. The V and J genes are TRBV30 and TRBJ1-5; D gene uncertain. This clonotype was sampled from a man in his forties or fifties with Graves' ophthalmopathy. The CDR3 DNA follows: TGTGCCTGGAGTGGGGCAGATAATCAGCCCCAGCATTTT. Translation gives CAWSGADNQPQHF.